The rows below give T cell receptor beta chains drawn from one sample of a study of T cell responses to AZD1222 COVID-19 vaccine. Clones were read by immunoSEQ multiplex PCR, and TCRdb kept only the in-frame ones, dropping some. Altogether under 150,000 clones are present, approximately 90% being singletons, with the ten largest covering approximately 16%. Sequenced here: peripheral blood, sampled on day 0 of AZD1222 vaccination. The receptor set was obtained from an adult in good health. The CDR3 runs from the conserved cysteine through the conserved F or W. D genes are given only for firm matches. Clone size appears in some rows only: once, few, many, or a class for an expanded clone.

abundance	v_gene	d_gene	j_gene	CDR3nt	CDR3aa
.	TRBV2	TRBD1	TRBJ2-4	TGTGCCAGCAGCGGGGACAGGGGTCCCAAAAACATTCAGTACTTC	CASSGDRGPKNIQYF
.	TRBV19	.	TRBJ1-1	TGTGCCAGTAGGATAGGTGGACGAAACACTGAAGCTTTCTTT	CASRIGGRNTEAFF
.	TRBV6-4	.	TRBJ1-4	TGTGCCAGCAGTGAAAATCCAGCGACCGCTAATGAAAAACTGTTTTTT	CASSENPATANEKLFF
.	TRBV12-3/TRBV12-4	.	TRBJ2-2	TGTGCCAGTGGTCGTGGCACCGGGGAGCTGTTTTTT	CASGRGTGELFF
.	TRBV7-8	TRBD2	TRBJ2-1	TGTGCCAGCAGCTTAGCGGGAGCGGGGGCGACCTACAATGAGCAGTTCTTC	CASSLAGAGATYNEQFF
.	TRBV18	.	TRBJ2-1	TGTGCCAGCTCACCAGCGACAGCAGATGAGCAGTTCTTC	CASSPATADEQFF
.	TRBV30	TRBD1	TRBJ1-1	TGTGCCTGGGGGACAGGGAACACTGAAGCTTTCTTT	CAWGTGNTEAFF
.	TRBV18	TRBD2	TRBJ2-7	TGTGCCAGCTCACCAGCTAGCGGGGGGGCGTACGAGCAGTACTTC	CASSPASGGAYEQYF
medium-sized	TRBV21-1	.	TRBJ2-1	TGTGCCAGCATGCTGAGGGCTTGGAGGAGCGGGGGGCCCGGCGACAATGAGCAGTTCTTC	CASMLRAWRSGGPGDNEQFF
.	TRBV6-2/TRBV6-3	.	TRBJ1-5	TGTGCCAGCAGTTCTCGACGGGGTTTCATTCAGCCCCAGCATTTT	CASSSRRGFIQPQHF
.	TRBV7-9	.	TRBJ2-5	TGTGCCAGCAGCTCGCTTGGGGCGACAGATCTTTCAAAAGAGACCCAGTACTTC	CASSSLGATDLSKETQYF
.	TRBV14	.	TRBJ1-2	TGTGCCAGCAGCCAAATTTGGGGGGGCTACACCTTC	CASSQIWGGYTF
.	TRBV3-1/TRBV3-2	.	TRBJ1-1	TGTGCCTCATCTGGCAGAGCCATGAACACTGAAGCTTTCTTT	CASSGRAMNTEAFF
.	TRBV3-1/TRBV3-2	.	TRBJ1-1	TGTGCCAGCAGCGCTACCGGAGTTAACACTGAAGCTTTCTTT	CASSATGVNTEAFF
.	TRBV19	TRBD1	TRBJ1-2	TGTGCCAGTAGTATTCGACAGGGTGAGGGCTACACCTTC	CASSIRQGEGYTF
few	TRBV5-1	TRBD1	TRBJ1-1	TGCGCCAGCAGCGGCGGGACAGGGGATTACACTGAAGCTTTCTTT	CASSGGTGDYTEAFF
.	TRBV18	.	TRBJ1-3	TGTGCCAGCTCACGCGACAGCTCTGGAAACACCATATATTTT	CASSRDSSGNTIYF
.	TRBV12-3/TRBV12-4	.	TRBJ1-2	TGTGCCAGCAGTTTAACACAGGGCAATGGCTACACCTTC	CASSLTQGNGYTF
once	TRBV28	.	TRBJ1-4	TGTGCCAGCAGTTTAAATCATGAAAAACTGTTTTTT	CASSLNHEKLFF
.	TRBV10-1	TRBD2	TRBJ2-7	TGCGCCAGCACTGGCGGGGGGGCAGTGTCCTACGAGCAGTACTTC	CASTGGGAVSYEQYF
.	TRBV14	TRBD1	TRBJ1-3	TGTGCCAGCAGCCAAGTAGCCTACTGGACAGGCAATGGAAACACCATATATTTT	CASSQVAYWTGNGNTIYF
.	TRBV28	.	TRBJ1-5	TGTGCCAGCAGTTCCGGAGGTCAGCCCCAGCATTTT	CASSSGGQPQHF
.	TRBV28	TRBD1	TRBJ1-3	TGTGCCAGCAGTATGACAGGGTCCTACTCTGGAAACACCATATATTTT	CASSMTGSYSGNTIYF
.	TRBV5-6	.	TRBJ1-2	TGTGCCAGCAGCGGGACCGGGACATTCTATGGCTACACCTTC	CASSGTGTFYGYTF
once	TRBV5-6	.	TRBJ2-1	TGTGCCAGCAGCTTCTTTGGCCCCGGATCGGGTGAGCAGTTCTTC	CASSFFGPGSGEQFF
once	TRBV19	TRBD1	TRBJ1-1	TGTGCCAGCTCCAGGGGGCGGGCGGACACTGAAGCTTTCTTT	CASSRGRADTEAFF
.	TRBV5-1	.	TRBJ1-1	TGCGCCAGCAGGAGCGACACTGAAGCTTTCTTT	CASRSDTEAFF
.	TRBV3-1/TRBV3-2	.	TRBJ1-2	TGTGCCAGCAGCCAATTGGAGGCGCGAGGCTACACCTTC	CASSQLEARGYTF
.	TRBV5-1	.	TRBJ2-2	TGCGCCAGCAGCTTGGGAGGGGTGAACACCGGGGAGCTGTTTTTT	CASSLGGVNTGELFF
.	TRBV29-1	.	TRBJ2-4	TGCAGCGTTGAAGGGCTAGAGGACATTCAGTACTTC	CSVEGLEDIQYF
.	TRBV2	.	TRBJ2-7	TGTGCCAGCAGGCCCAGGGGGGCCTCCTACGAGCAGTACTTC	CASRPRGASYEQYF
.	TRBV5-1	TRBD1	TRBJ1-1	TGCGCCAGCAGCACCGGGACAGGGGTTTTGTCTCTCACTGAAGCTTTCTTT	CASSTGTGVLSLTEAFF
.	TRBV7-2	TRBD1	TRBJ1-2	TGTGCCAGCAGCTCGACAGGGAGAGTCTACACCTTC	CASSSTGRVYTF
.	TRBV7-9	TRBD1	TRBJ1-2	TGTGCCAGCAGCTTAGAGGGGACAGGGGCTTCTAACTATGGCTACACCTTC	CASSLEGTGASNYGYTF
once	TRBV7-2	.	TRBJ1-5	TGTGCCAGCAGCTTTGATAATAGCAATCAGCCCCAGCATTTT	CASSFDNSNQPQHF
.	TRBV28	.	TRBJ2-3	TGTGCCAGCAGCATCAGGGCAGATACGCAGTATTTT	CASSIRADTQYF
.	TRBV5-1	TRBD1	TRBJ1-2	TGCGCCAGCTCTACAGGGGGCGACTACACCTTC	CASSTGGDYTF
.	TRBV7-8	TRBD1	TRBJ2-7	TGTGCCAGCAGCATCCGACAGGGGAACTACGAGCAGTACTTC	CASSIRQGNYEQYF
.	TRBV9	TRBD1	TRBJ1-1	TGTGCCAGCAGCCCTGATGACAGGGGGGCTTTCTTT	CASSPDDRGAFF
few	TRBV7-2	.	TRBJ2-7	TGTGCCAGCAGCGTACCGGGCTACGAGCAGTACTTC	CASSVPGYEQYF
.	TRBV14	TRBD1	TRBJ2-3	TGTGCCAGCAGCCAGGACAGGGTAGATACGCAGTATTTT	CASSQDRVDTQYF
.	TRBV7-2	.	TRBJ1-2	TGTGCCAGCAGCCCCGACCTCCACAGGTTACAGGCTGGCTACACCTTC	CASSPDLHRLQAGYTF
.	TRBV3-1/TRBV3-2	.	TRBJ2-3	TGTGCCAGCAGCCAATCTCAGACGCAGTATTTT	CASSQSQTQYF
.	TRBV2	TRBD1	TRBJ2-7	TGTGCCAGCAGTGAAAGATCGACAGGGAGCCCCTACGAGCAGTACTTC	CASSERSTGSPYEQYF
.	TRBV5-1	TRBD1	TRBJ2-7	TGCGCCAGCAGCCAGACCGGGGACAGAATCTACGAGCAGTACTTC	CASSQTGDRIYEQYF
once	TRBV4-1	.	TRBJ1-4	TGCGCCAGCAGCCTCCGGACAGTGACAACTAATGAAAAACTGTTTTTT	CASSLRTVTTNEKLFF
.	TRBV4-3	.	TRBJ2-7	TGCGCCAGCAGCCAAGAGGTAGGGTACGAGCAGTACTTC	CASSQEVGYEQYF
.	TRBV18	.	TRBJ1-4	TGTGCCAGCTCACCACCTTCGGGACGTAGCGAAAAACTGTTTTTT	CASSPPSGRSEKLFF